These T cell receptor beta chains were read from a single sample in a study of tumor and adjacent non-tumor tissue in lung cancer. From the multiplex PCR reads, TCRdb called clonotypes with MiXCR, one entry per CDR3 protein. The table shows under 150,000 distinct CDR3 sequences, with roughly 66% occurring only once. Sequencing was done on a sample of lung tumor tissue. These receptors were taken from a man in his 60s with small cell lung cancer. Each CDR3 is given with its conserved first and last residue. D genes are given only for firm matches. Clone size, where shown, is once, few, many, or a class for clones that have expanded.

size: .; D: .; V: TRBV11-3; J: TRBJ1-1; DNA: TGTGCCAGCAGCTTGGAGAACACTGAAGCTATCTTT; CDR3: CASSLENTEAIF
size: .; D: .; V: TRBV29-1; J: TRBJ2-5; DNA: TGCAGCGCATCAGAAGGAGCGGAGACCCAGTACTTC; CDR3: CSASEGAETQYF
size: few; D: TRBD1; V: TRBV24-1; J: TRBJ1-2; DNA: TGTGCCACCAGTTCCCGGGACAGAGTCTATGGCTACACCTTC; CDR3: CATSSRDRVYGYTF
size: .; D: TRBD2; V: TRBV11-3; J: TRBJ2-1; DNA: TGTGCCAGCACCAGGGGACTAGCGGTAGGGGAGGATGAGCAGTTCTTC; CDR3: CASTRGLAVGEDEQFF
size: .; D: TRBD2; V: TRBV7-8; J: TRBJ2-5; DNA: TGTGCCAGCAGATCAGCGGGGGGGCGAGAGACCCAGTACTTC; CDR3: CASRSAGGRETQYF
size: many; D: TRBD1; V: TRBV12-3/TRBV12-4; J: TRBJ2-4; DNA: TGTGCCAGCAGCCGGACAGGGGCCCTCGGAAACATTCAGTACTTC; CDR3: CASSRTGALGNIQYF
size: .; D: .; V: TRBV6-1; J: TRBJ2-2; DNA: TGCGCCAGCAGTGAGACCCAGTGGGAGCTGTTTTTT; CDR3: CASSETQWELFF
size: .; D: .; V: TRBV6-6; J: TRBJ2-5; DNA: TGTGCCAGCAGCCGACGCTACCCGGGTGAGACCCAGTACTTC; CDR3: CASSRRYPGETQYF
size: .; D: .; V: TRBV7-2; J: TRBJ2-1; DNA: TGTGCCAGCAGCTTAGAGGTACTAGCCTACAATGAGCACTTCTTC; CDR3: CASSLEVLAYNEHFF
size: .; D: .; V: TRBV20-1; J: TRBJ2-5; DNA: TGCAATGCTAGAGACCGTAGGGGAGTAGAGACCCAGTACTTC; CDR3: CNARDRRGVETQYF
size: .; D: .; V: TRBV20-1; J: TRBJ1-1; DNA: TGCAGTGCTAGAGGGGCCCACAGGGCAACTAAAGCTTTCTTC; CDR3: CSARGAHRATKAFF
size: few; D: .; V: TRBV20-1; J: TRBJ2-5; DNA: TGCAGTGCTACCGGGACCTATGACCAAGAGACCCAGTACTTC; CDR3: CSATGTYDQETQYF
size: .; D: .; V: TRBV11-2; J: TRBJ2-2; DNA: TGTGCCAGCACAATAGACCGCATCGGGGAGCCGTTTTTT; CDR3: CASTIDRIGEPFF
size: .; D: .; V: TRBV6-6; J: TRBJ1-3; DNA: TGTGCCAGCACCCTCACGGACATAGGAAACACCATATATTTT; CDR3: CASTLTDIGNTIYF
size: .; D: .; V: TRBV5-4; J: TRBJ2-7; DNA: TGTGCCAGCAGCCCGCATGTGGCAGATTACGAGCAGTACTTC; CDR3: CASSPHVADYEQYF
size: .; D: TRBD2; V: TRBV5-5; J: TRBJ2-1; DNA: TGTGTCAACAGCATTGCCGGGACTAGCGGGAGGGAGCAGTTCTTC; CDR3: CVNSIAGTSGREQFF
size: .; D: .; V: TRBV20-1; J: TRBJ2-1; DNA: TGTAGTGCTAGAGATATCAGGCCTAGCTACTACAATGAGCAGTTCTTC; CDR3: CSARDIRPSYYNEQFF
size: .; D: TRBD1; V: TRBV11-1; J: TRBJ2-3; DNA: TGTGTCAGCAGCTCAGCGCGGGACAGGAGCACAGGTACGCAGTATTTT; CDR3: CVSSSARDRSTGTQYF
size: .; D: .; V: TRBV24-1; J: TRBJ2-1; DNA: TGTTCCACCAGTGATTCATGGAGATACAATGAGCAGTTCTTC; CDR3: CSTSDSWRYNEQFF
size: .; D: .; V: TRBV12-3/TRBV12-4; J: TRBJ1-4; DNA: TGTGCCAGCAGGCGAGGGGGGAATGAAAAACTGTCTTTT; CDR3: CASRRGGNEKLSF
size: once; D: .; V: TRBV29-1; J: TRBJ1-2; DNA: TGCGGCGTTGGCCCGGCCAGTGATAGGGGCTACACCTTC; CDR3: CGVGPASDRGYTF
size: .; D: TRBD1; V: TRBV11-2; J: TRBJ2-7; DNA: TGTGCCAGCATCTTAGGGTCGACAGGGAGCTACGAGCAGTACTTT; CDR3: CASILGSTGSYEQYF
size: .; D: .; V: TRBV20-1; J: TRBJ1-2; DNA: TGCAGTGCTAGAGATTACGGTGACTACTATGGCTACATCTTC; CDR3: CSARDYGDYYGYIF
size: .; D: .; V: TRBV11-2; J: TRBJ2-1; DNA: TGTGCCAGCAGTCCCCGGGACAATGAGCGATTCTTC; CDR3: CASSPRDNERFF
size: .; D: TRBD2; V: TRBV11-2; J: TRBJ2-1; DNA: TGTGCCACAAGCTTAGGCGTCTCTAGCGGCAATGAGCAGTTCTTC; CDR3: CATSLGVSSGNEQFF
size: .; D: TRBD1; V: TRBV12-3/TRBV12-4; J: TRBJ1-6; DNA: TGTGCCAGCAATCGGACAGGGGATAATTCACCACTCCACTTT; CDR3: CASNRTGDNSPLHF
size: .; D: .; V: TRBV6-1; J: TRBJ2-3; DNA: TGTGCCAGCAGTGAAGGGGAGGTGAGAACAGATACGCAGTATTTT; CDR3: CASSEGEVRTDTQYF
size: .; D: .; V: TRBV9; J: TRBJ2-5; DNA: TGTGCCAGCGGCGTAGATCGCCTACAAGAGACCCAGTACTTC; CDR3: CASGVDRLQETQYF
size: .; D: .; V: TRBV6-1; J: TRBJ2-7; DNA: TGTGCCAGCAGTTTATACACGGGTTCCTACAAGCAGTACTTC; CDR3: CASSLYTGSYKQYF
size: many; D: TRBD1; V: TRBV11-2; J: TRBJ1-6; DNA: TGTGCCAGCAGCTTCGGGACAGTTTCCTATAATTCACCCCTCCACTTT; CDR3: CASSFGTVSYNSPLHF
size: many; D: .; V: TRBV20-1; J: TRBJ2-1; DNA: TGCAGTGCCCGAGAGGGTCTAGCGATATACAATGAGCAGTTCTTC; CDR3: CSAREGLAIYNEQFF
size: many; D: TRBD2; V: TRBV4-2; J: TRBJ2-3; DNA: TGTGCCAGCAGCCAAGGGCACCTCACCCTAGCGGGAGTCGGGGATACGCAGTATTTT; CDR3: CASSQGHLTLAGVGDTQYF
size: many; D: TRBD2; V: TRBV6-5; J: TRBJ2-1; DNA: TGTGCCAGCAGGGCTAGCGGGAGTCGGAATGAGCAGTTCTTC; CDR3: CASRASGSRNEQFF
size: .; D: TRBD1; V: TRBV14; J: TRBJ2-5; DNA: TGTGCCAGCAGCCAAGTCAGAGACAGGGGAGGCCCCACTAAAGAGACCCAGTACTTC; CDR3: CASSQVRDRGGPTKETQYF
size: many; D: .; V: TRBV20-1; J: TRBJ1-2; DNA: TGCAGTGCTAGTATTCAGGGGAACTATGGCTACACCTTC; CDR3: CSASIQGNYGYTF
size: .; D: .; V: TRBV12-5; J: TRBJ2-3; DNA: TGTGCTAGTGGGTGGGAAGGTACAGATACGCAGTATTTT; CDR3: CASGWEGTDTQYF
size: .; D: .; V: TRBV14; J: TRBJ2-3; DNA: TGTGTCAGCAGCCAACTCAAAGGGGATATGCAGTATTTT; CDR3: CVSSQLKGDMQYF
size: .; D: TRBD2; V: TRBV5-5; J: TRBJ2-7; DNA: TGTGCCAGCAGCCCCTCCTCCGGGACTAGCTACTGCGAGCAGTACTTC; CDR3: CASSPSSGTSYCEQYF
size: once; D: TRBD1; V: TRBV11-2; J: TRBJ1-1; DNA: TGTGCCAGCAGCTTTAGGGTAGTGGGGACAGGGAGTACTGAAGCTTTCTTT; CDR3: CASSFRVVGTGSTEAFF
size: .; D: .; V: TRBV12-3/TRBV12-4; J: TRBJ1-2; DNA: TGTGCCAGCAAACTGGGGAGTTTCGAAGGCTACACCTTC; CDR3: CASKLGSFEGYTF
size: many; D: TRBD2; V: TRBV20-1; J: TRBJ2-3; DNA: TGCAGTGCTAGACGGAGGGCGGGGAGGGCAGATACGCAGTATTTT; CDR3: CSARRRAGRADTQYF
size: .; D: .; V: TRBV20-1; J: TRBJ1-1; DNA: TGCAGTGCTAGACAAGCGGATCGGGGCACTGAAGCTTTCTTT; CDR3: CSARQADRGTEAFF
size: .; D: .; V: TRBV6-1; J: TRBJ2-3; DNA: TGTGTCAGCAGTGAATCCCAACGAACCGATACGCAGTATTTT; CDR3: CVSSESQRTDTQYF
size: many; D: .; V: TRBV4-2; J: TRBJ2-1; DNA: TGTGCCAGCAGCCAAGATCCGGGTGGTGGGAGGGGGTATGAGCAGTTCTTC; CDR3: CASSQDPGGGRGYEQFF
size: few; D: .; V: TRBV12-3/TRBV12-4; J: TRBJ2-3; DNA: TGTGCCAGCACGGGGGTGGATACGCAGTATTTT; CDR3: CASTGVDTQYF
size: .; D: TRBD1; V: TRBV11-2; J: TRBJ2-3; DNA: TGTGCCAGTAGCCCTAGTAGGACAGGGTTATCTGATACGCAGTATTTT; CDR3: CASSPSRTGLSDTQYF
size: .; D: .; V: TRBV6-6; J: TRBJ2-7; DNA: TGTGTCAGCAGACCGGGGCAGGGGAAATCCTACGAGCAGTACTTC; CDR3: CVSRPGQGKSYEQYF
size: .; D: TRBD1; V: TRBV20-1; J: TRBJ2-5; DNA: TGCAGTGCTAGAGATCTTGACAGGGGGGCAGAGACCCCGTACTTC; CDR3: CSARDLDRGAETPYF
size: .; D: .; V: TRBV20-1; J: TRBJ2-3; DNA: TGCAGTGCTAGAGATCACAAGCGGGCCCCTAGCACAGATACGCAGTATTTT; CDR3: CSARDHKRAPSTDTQYF
size: .; D: .; V: TRBV28; J: TRBJ2-1; DNA: TGTGCCAGCAGTTTCTTGGGGACCCATCCAAGCAATGAACTGTTCTTC; CDR3: CASSFLGTHPSNELFF
size: .; D: TRBD2; V: TRBV11-2; J: TRBJ2-1; DNA: TGTGCCAGCAGCTTGGGGGGGGATTTTGTGGGTGGGCAGTTCTTC; CDR3: CASSLGGDFVGGQFF
size: .; D: .; V: TRBV6-5; J: TRBJ1-2; DNA: TGTACCAGCAGTTACTCGAGTGCAGGGACGCCGAGTGGCTACACCTTC; CDR3: CTSSYSSAGTPSGYTF
size: .; D: TRBD2; V: TRBV5-1; J: TRBJ2-3; DNA: TGCGCCAGCATCATGGGACTAGCTACAGATACGCAGTATTTT; CDR3: CASIMGLATDTQYF
size: .; D: TRBD2; V: TRBV5-6; J: TRBJ2-1; DNA: TGTGCCAGCAGCTTGGGACTAGCGGGATGGGAGAGGTTCTTC; CDR3: CASSLGLAGWERFF
size: few; D: .; V: TRBV20-1; J: TRBJ2-4; DNA: TGCAGTGCTAGTTCCGTAGCCAAAAACATTCAGTACTTC; CDR3: CSASSVAKNIQYF
size: .; D: .; V: TRBV12-3/TRBV12-4; J: TRBJ1-1; DNA: TGTGCCAGCAGTTTAGCGCTCGGGGAGGGGAACACTGAAGCTTTCTTT; CDR3: CASSLALGEGNTEAFF